The entry that follows covers one TCR beta chain sequence. The table came from immunoSEQ multiplex PCR; TCRdb's copy has only in-frame clones and leaves some out. The data show 45,000 to 50,000 clones, approximately 91% seen once. The V end was cut by 0 bases, the J end by 5 bases, with 11 bases between. The CDR3 contains 15 residues. The germline CDR1 and CDR2 sequences are MGHRA and YSYEKL. This sample was taken from a study of OX40 agonist ivuxolimab in advanced cancers. Blood sampling took place at baseline, cycle 4 day 1, and cycle 7 day 1. V is TRBV4-1 and J is TRBJ2-1; possible D gene TRBD2, 5 bases. The sequence was collected from an adult with an advanced solid tumor such as melanoma, head and neck, liver or kidney cancer. Sample: CD4+ or CD8+ T cells sorted from blood, taken in a trial of the OX40 agonist ivuxolimab. The DNA of the CDR3 is TGCGCCAGCAGCCAAGATCACGAGACTAACAATGAGCAGTTCTTC. It translates to CASSQDHETNNEQFF.